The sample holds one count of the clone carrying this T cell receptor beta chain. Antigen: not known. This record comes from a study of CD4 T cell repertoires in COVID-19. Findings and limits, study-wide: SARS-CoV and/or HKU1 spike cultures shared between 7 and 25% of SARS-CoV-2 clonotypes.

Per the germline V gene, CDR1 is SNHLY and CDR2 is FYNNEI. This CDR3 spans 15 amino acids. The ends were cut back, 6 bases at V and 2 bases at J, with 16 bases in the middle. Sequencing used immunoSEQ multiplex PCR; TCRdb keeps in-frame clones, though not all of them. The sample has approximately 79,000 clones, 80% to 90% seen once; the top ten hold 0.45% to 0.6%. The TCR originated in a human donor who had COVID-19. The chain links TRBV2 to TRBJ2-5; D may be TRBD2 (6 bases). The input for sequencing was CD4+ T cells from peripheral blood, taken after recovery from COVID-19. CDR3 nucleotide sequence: TGTGCCAGCAGGAGGGACGGGGGTCCTCAAGAGACCCAGTACTTC. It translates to CASRRDGGPQETQYF.